The 10 T cell receptor beta chains reported below all come from one sample, sequenced in a study of T cell responses to AZD1222 COVID-19 vaccine. Sequenced by immunoSEQ multiplex PCR; TCRdb stores in-frame clones only, minus some. This table has around 160,000 clones, 93% appearing once. Material: peripheral blood, obtained on day 0 of AZD1222 vaccination. Receptors originate from an adult in good health.

The V call is TRBV12-2, the J call TRBJ2-1; the table names TRBD2, a call not compared with the DNA. TRBV12-2 is marked as a pseudogene. This CDR3 is 17 amino acids long. CDR3 nucleotide sequence: TGTGCAAGTCGCCGACGTAAGCGGGGGGGCAATAGGAATGAGCAGTTCTTC. It is translated as CASRRRKRGGNRNEQFF.

The chain joins TRBV9 to TRBJ1-5; 8 bases align to TRBD1. Germline V CDR1 and CDR2: SGDLS, YYNGEE. The junction had 6 bases not matched to a gene; V was cut back by 0 bases and J by 7 bases. The CDR3 has 15 residues. The DNA for the CDR3 is TGTGCCAGCAGCGTAGGGGGACAGGAGGGGCAGCCCCAGCATTTT. Translated, it gives CASSVGGQEGQPQHF.

This chain joins TRBV6-2 or TRBV6-3 and TRBJ1-5; no reliable D call. Germline V gene lookup returns CDR1 MNHEY and CDR2 SVGEGT. The CDR3 has 15 amino acids. V shed 0 bases and J shed 5 bases, with 11 bases lying between them. CDR3 DNA sequence: TGTGCCAGCAGTTACTCGTTGGGGTCTGATCAGCCCCAGCATTTT. Translated: CASSYSLGSDQPQHF.

The chain couples TRBV24-1 to TRBJ1-1, with D uncertain. The length of the CDR3 is 14 residues. Per the germline V gene, CDR1 is KGHDR and CDR2 is SFDVKD. The ends were cut back, 11 bases at V and 4 bases at J, with 19 bases in the middle. In DNA, the CDR3 is TGTGCCATCAATGGGAGCCCTTGGAGCACTGAAGCTTTCTTT. Its protein product is CAINGSPWSTEAFF.

This sequence joins TRBV2 and TRBJ1-5; TRBD1 matches at 7 bases. The CDR3 runs to 15 residues. Germline CDR1 reads SNHLY; CDR2 reads FYNNEI. Trimming cost V 6 bases and J 1 base; bases outside gene matches: 6. The CDR3 nucleotides are TGTGCCAGCAGCGCCGCAGGGGGAAGCAATCAGCCCCAGCATTTT. Translating it yields CASSAAGGSNQPQHF. The full variable domain, completed using reference TRBV2 and TRBJ1-5, is EPEVTQTPSHQVTQMGQEVILRCVPISNHLYFYWYRQILGQKVEFLVSFYNNEISEKSEIFDDQFSVERPDGSNFTLKIRSTKLEDSAMYFCASSAAGGSNQPQHFGDGTRLSIL.

The J gene is TRBJ2-7, the V gene TRBV3-1 (or the pseudogene TRBV3-2), with 7 positions matching TRBD2. Germline CDR1 reads LGHDT; CDR2 reads YNNKEL (reference sequence). J lost 9 bases, V lost 0 bases, and 8 bases had no gene match. This CDR3 spans 14 amino acids. CDR3 in DNA: TGTGCCAGCAGCCAAGAAAGCGGGGTCCTAGGGCAGTACTTC. Residues: CASSQESGVLGQYF.

The chain joins TRBV2 to TRBJ2-1; perhaps TRBD2 as D (6 bases). Germline CDR1 is SNHLY and CDR2 is FYNNEI. This CDR3 region has 14 residues. V was cut by 8 bases and J by 0 bases, with 11 bases left in between. The chain's CDR3 is CASPGTSSYNEQFF. CDR3 in DNA: TGTGCCAGCCCCGGGACTTCCTCCTACAATGAGCAGTTCTTC.

The chain links TRBV12-3 or TRBV12-4 to TRBJ1-6; D not certain. This CDR3 has 13 residues. Trimming took 8 bases from V and 7 from J, leaving 12 bases between them. The CDR3 loop reads CASGAEENSPLHF. The CDR3 nucleotides read TGTGCCAGCGGTGCGGAAGAGAATTCACCCCTCCACTTT.

The rearrangement links TRBV5-1 to TRBJ1-2, with a possible D match to TRBD1 (6 bases). The germline gives CDR1 SGHRS, CDR2 YFSETQ. The CDR3 has 15 residues. V lost 0 bases, J lost 6 bases, and 15 bases lay in between. The CDR3 protein is CASSLVGGVVDGYTF. CDR3 DNA sequence: TGCGCCAGCAGCTTGGTTGGGGGCGTGGTGGATGGCTACACCTTC.

V and J are TRBV19 and TRBJ1-5, with D uncertain. This CDR3 region has 12 residues. Germline values: CDR1 LNHDA, CDR2 SQIVND (reference sequence). V lost 5 bases and J 6 bases, leaving 8 bases between the germline ends. The CDR3 DNA follows: TGTGCCAGTAGTTTTCTCTCTCAGCCCCAGCATTTT. The encoded protein is CASSFLSQPQHF.